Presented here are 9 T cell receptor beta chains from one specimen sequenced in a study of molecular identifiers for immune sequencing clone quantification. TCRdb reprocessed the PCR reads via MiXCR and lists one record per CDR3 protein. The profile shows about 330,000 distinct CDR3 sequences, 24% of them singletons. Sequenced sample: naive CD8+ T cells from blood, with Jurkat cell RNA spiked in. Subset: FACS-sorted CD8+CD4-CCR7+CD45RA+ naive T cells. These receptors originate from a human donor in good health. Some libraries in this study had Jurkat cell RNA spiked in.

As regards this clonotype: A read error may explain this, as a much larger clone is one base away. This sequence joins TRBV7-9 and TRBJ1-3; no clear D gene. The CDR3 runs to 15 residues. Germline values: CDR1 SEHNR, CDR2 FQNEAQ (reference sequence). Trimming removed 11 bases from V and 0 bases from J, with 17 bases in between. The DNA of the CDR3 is TGTGCCGGCCACCTCAAAGCTCACTCTGGAAACACCATATATTTT. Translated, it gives CAGHLKAHSGNTIYF.

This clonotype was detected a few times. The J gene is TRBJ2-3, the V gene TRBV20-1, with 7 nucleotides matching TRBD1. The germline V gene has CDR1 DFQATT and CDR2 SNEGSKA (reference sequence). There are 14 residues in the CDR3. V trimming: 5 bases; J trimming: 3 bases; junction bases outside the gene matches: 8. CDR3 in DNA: TGCAGTGCTGCGAGACAGGGAATTACAGATACGCAGTATTTT. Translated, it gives CSAARQGITDTQYF.

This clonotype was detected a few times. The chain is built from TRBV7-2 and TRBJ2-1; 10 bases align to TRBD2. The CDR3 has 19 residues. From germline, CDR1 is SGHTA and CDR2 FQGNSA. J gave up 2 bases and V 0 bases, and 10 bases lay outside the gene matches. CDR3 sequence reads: CASSLADIGLAVPYNEQFF. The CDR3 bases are TGTGCCAGCAGCTTAGCGGATATAGGACTAGCGGTCCCCTACAATGAGCAGTTCTTC.

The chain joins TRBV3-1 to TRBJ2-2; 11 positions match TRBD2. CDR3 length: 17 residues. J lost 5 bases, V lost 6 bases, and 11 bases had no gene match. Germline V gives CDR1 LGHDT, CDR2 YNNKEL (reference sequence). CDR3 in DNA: TGTGCCAGCAGACCAACACTAGCGGGGGATAGTACCGGGGAGCTGTTTTTT. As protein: CASRPTLAGDSTGELFF. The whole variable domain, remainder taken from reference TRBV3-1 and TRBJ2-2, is DTAVSQTPKYLVTQMGNDKSIKCEQNLGHDTMYWYKQDSKKFLKIMFSYNNKELIINETVPNRFSPKSPDKAHLNLHINSLELGDSAVYFCASRPTLAGDSTGELFFGEGSRLTVL.

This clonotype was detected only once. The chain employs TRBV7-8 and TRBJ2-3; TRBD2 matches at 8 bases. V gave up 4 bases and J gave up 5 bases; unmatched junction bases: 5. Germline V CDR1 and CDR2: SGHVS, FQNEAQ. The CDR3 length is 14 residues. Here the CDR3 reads CASSSAGVRDTQYF. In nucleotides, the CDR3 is TGTGCCAGCAGCTCAGCGGGGGTGAGAGATACGCAGTATTTT.

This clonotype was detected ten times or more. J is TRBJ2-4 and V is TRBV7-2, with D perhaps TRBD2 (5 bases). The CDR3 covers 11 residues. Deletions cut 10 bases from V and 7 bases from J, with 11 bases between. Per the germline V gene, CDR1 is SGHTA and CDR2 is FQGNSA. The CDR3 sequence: CAIRRGNIQYF. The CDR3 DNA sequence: TGTGCCATCAGGCGAGGGAACATTCAGTACTTC. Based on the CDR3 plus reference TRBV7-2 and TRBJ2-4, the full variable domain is GAGVSQSPSNKVTEKGKDVELRCDPISGHTALYWYRQSLGQGLEFLIYFQGNSAPDKSGLPSDRFSAERTGGSVSTLTIQRTQQEDSAVYLCAIRRGNIQYFGAGTRLSVL.

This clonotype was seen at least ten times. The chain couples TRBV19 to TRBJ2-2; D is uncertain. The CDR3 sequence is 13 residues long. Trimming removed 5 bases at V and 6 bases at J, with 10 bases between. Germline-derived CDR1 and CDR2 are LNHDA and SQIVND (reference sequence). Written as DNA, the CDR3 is TGTGCCAGTAGTTTTGGGTCCGCCGGGGAGCTGTTTTTT. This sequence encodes CASSFGSAGELFF.

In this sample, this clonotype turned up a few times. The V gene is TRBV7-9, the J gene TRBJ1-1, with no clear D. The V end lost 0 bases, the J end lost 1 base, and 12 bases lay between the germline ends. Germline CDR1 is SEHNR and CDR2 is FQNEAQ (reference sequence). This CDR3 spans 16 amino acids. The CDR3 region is CASSLARGLGNTEAFF. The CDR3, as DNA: TGTGCCAGCAGCTTAGCCCGAGGTCTCGGGAACACTGAAGCTTTCTTT.

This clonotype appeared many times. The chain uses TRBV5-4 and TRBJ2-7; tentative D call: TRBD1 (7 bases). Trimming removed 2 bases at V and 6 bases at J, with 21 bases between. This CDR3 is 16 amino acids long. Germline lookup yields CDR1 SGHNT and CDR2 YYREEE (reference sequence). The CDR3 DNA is TGTGCCAGCAGCTTCGGGACCCGACAGGGACTCCTCGAGCAGTACTTC. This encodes CASSFGTRQGLLEQYF.